This TCR beta chain appears in the sequencing data of a study of OX40 agonist ivuxolimab in advanced cancers. Overall study findings and caveats: The average count of expanded clones was higher among CD8+ T cells than among CD4+. Blood T cells, both CD4+ and CD8+, expanded clonally by week 6 at 0.1 to 3.0 mg/kg. What antigens the expanded peripheral T cells recognized was never established.

Germline V gene data show CDR1 as LNHDA and CDR2 as SQIVND (reference sequence). Trimming cost V 4 bases and J 4 bases; bases outside gene matches: 9. The CDR3 loop spans 15 amino acids. Measured with immunoSEQ multiplex PCR; TCRdb has only the in-frame clones, and not every one. This table has about 83,000 clones, about 90% appearing once. Blood sampling took place at baseline, cycle 4 day 1, and cycle 7 day 1. On this clone: Its antigen is currently unknown.

The receptor was isolated from an adult with an advanced solid tumor such as melanoma, head and neck, liver or kidney cancer. This specimen consisted of CD4+ or CD8+ T cells sorted from blood, obtained in a trial of the OX40 agonist ivuxolimab. The V call is TRBV19, the J call TRBJ1-2; the match to TRBD1 covers 7 bases. CDR3 region: CASSRTGDRLYGYTF. CDR3 nucleotide sequence: TGTGCCAGTAGTAGGACAGGCGACCGACTCTATGGCTACACCTTC. The full variable domain, with the rest looked up from reference TRBV19 and TRBJ1-2, is DGGITQSPKYLFRKEGQNVTLSCEQNLNHDAMYWYRQDPGQGLRLIYYSQIVNDFQKGDIAEGYSVSREKKESFPLTVTSAQKNPTAFYLCASSRTGDRLYGYTFGSGTRLTVV.